This paragraph reports one T cell receptor beta chain. Antigen specificity is unknown. Every immunoSEQ plate was one replicate of a subset's evenly spread DNA. Clones were sequenced by immunoSEQ multiplex PCR, and TCRdb holds only the in-frame ones, with some missing. This table has 2 million to 2.5 million clones, 80% to 95% appearing once. The sample originates from a study of shared clonotypes between healthy human individuals. CDR1 is SGHDT, CDR2 YYEEEE, per germline. The CDR3 length is 15 residues. V lost 4 bases and J lost 1; bases outside the gene matches: 2. Into CD45RA+ naive and CD45RA-negative memory subsets, the CD4+ cells were split. Overall study results and limits: The four-donor shared clonotypes exceeded non-shared clonotypes in generation probability, with non-shared ones scoring lower.

The chain combines TRBV5-6 with TRBJ2-2, with 9 bases identical to TRBD1. This clonotype was sampled from a man aged 18 to 35 in good health. Some clones in this sample may be carry-over from other donors' samples. Sample: naive CD4+ T cells from PBMCs. Subset meaning: CD45RA+ positively selected. The DNA for the CDR3 is TGTGCCAGCAGCGTGGGACAGGGGAACACCGGGGAGCTGTTTTTT. Translated, it gives CASSVGQGNTGELFF. Using reference TRBV5-6 and TRBJ2-2 for the parts outside the CDR3, the full variable domain is DAGVTQSPTHLIKTRGQQVTLRCSPKSGHDTVSWYQQALGQGPQFIFQYYEEEERQRGNFPDRFSGHQFPNYSSELNVNALLLGDSALYLCASSVGQGNTGELFFGEGSRLTVL.